This T cell receptor beta chain came from a study of blood T cell repertoires in COVID-19 (dated by TCRdb to the early 2020s). Some background on the complete study: Collaborator samples came from the United States, Italy and Spain and covered acute and convalescent phases of COVID-19. The material from the prospective study consisted of cDNA or gDNA derived from T cells, B-cell-depleted T cells, or PBMCs. Subjects who had been exposed to COVID-19, were actively infected with it, or had recovered from it provided the deeply sampled blood TCRbeta repertoires that made up the dataset. The repertoires were released in a freely available public database intended as a resource for research on the immune response to SARS-CoV-2. Samples were obtained from the ongoing ImmuneRACE study (first 160 participants) and from 1,254 subjects provided by 6 global collaborators. The sample metadata nearly always contained a de-identified subject ID, COVID-19 status, age in years and sex. Where HLA class I and class II types were available, the types were taken from metadata supplied by the sample provider, not from assay-based typing.

Study-wide findings and limitations: Clinical and demographic metadata were provided uncurated, with the amount varying by source and participant.

TCRbeta CDR3 regions were amplified from genomic DNA by means of the immunoSEQ Assay, a bias-controlled multiplex PCR. The authors' pipeline ran thus. Within the assay, amplification of reference gene primers was used to estimate how many nucleated cells each sample contained. To quantify the absolute abundance of each unique TCRbeta CDR3 rearrangement, sequence reads were collapsed and filtered. Productive Simpson clonality was computed per sample as the square root of Simpson's diversity index over productive rearrangements. This is the immuneACCESS table as TCRdb keeps it, with only in-frame sequences that have V and J called. A part of the clones is gone; compared with another copy, unresolved V genes explain less than half, and the rest is unexplained. That table furnishes V, J and clone size, whereas the DNA furnished D and trimming. In this sample the table shows around 320,000 clones, around 90% of which occur a single time. Approximately 2.2% of the sample comes from the top ten.

Each collaborating institution followed its own protocols to collect whole blood in K2EDTA tubes. For TCRbeta analysis, collaborators shipped samples as frozen whole blood, isolated PBMCs, or DNA extracted from either of those sample types. Taken from the germline V gene, the CDR1 and CDR2 loops are LGHNT and FRNRAP. Trimming leaves V shorter by 5 bases and J shorter by 2 bases, with the junction holding 9 bases beyond the gene matches. The CDR3 starts with the cysteine, ends with the phenylalanine, and has 17 residues. The DNA shown is the 51-base CDR3, in frame from base 1. Concerning this clone itself: The antigen this receptor binds is unknown. Base quality data are lacking; no much larger clone is found one base away.

Sequencing was done on a sample of peripheral blood. The sequence links TRBV12-5 to TRBJ1-5; 10 junctional bases match TRBD1. The origin of this receptor is a man younger than 30 with active or convalescent COVID-19. In nucleotide form, the sequence is TGTGCTAGTGGTCCGGGGAGGACAGGGGGGGGCAATCAGCCCCAGCATTTT. Its translation is CASGPGRTGGGNQPQHF. The CDR3 plus the reference TRBV12-5 and TRBJ1-5 genes for the other parts give the full variable domain: DARVTQTPRHKVTEMGQEVTMRCQPILGHNTVFWYRQTMMQGLELLAYFRNRAPLDDSGMPKDRFSAEMPDATLATLKIQPSEPRDSAVYFCASGPGRTGGGNQPQHFGDGTRLSIL.